Each of the 32 T cell receptor beta chains below was sequenced from the same sample in a study of shared clonotypes between healthy human individuals. TCRdb's copy holds only in-frame clones and misses some; the assay was immunoSEQ multiplex PCR. The data contain about 2.5 million clones, 85% to 95% of them seen just once; the ten biggest clones take up approximately 0.4%. Sequenced input: naive CD4+ T cells from PBMCs. This sample's subset: CD45RA+ positively selected. The receptors originated from a young man in good health. Some clones in this sample may be carry-over from other donors' samples.

Turning to this clone: The sample contains more than one DNA sequence encoding this CDR3. This rearrangement joins TRBV6-6 to TRBJ2-7; D is uncertain. The length of the CDR3 is 15 residues. CDR1 is MNHNY and CDR2 is SVGAGI in the germline V gene (reference sequence). Between the trimmed V and J ends, which lost 0 bases and 0 bases, there was a span of 9 bases. In nucleotides, the CDR3 is TGTGCCAGCAGTTACTCTGCAGGAAGCTCCTACGAGCAGTACTTC. The encoded protein is CASSYSAGSSYEQYF.

This chain links TRBV29-1 with TRBJ2-7, with a tentative D call TRBD2 (5 bases). V lost 7 bases and J lost 4, with 14 bases in between. Germline CDR1 SQVTM, CDR2 ANQGSEA. The CDR3 totals 12 residues. The CDR3 spells CSGRTGSYEQYF. The CDR3 DNA reads TGCAGCGGGAGGACGGGTAGTTACGAGCAGTACTTC.

The genes are TRBV4-2 and TRBJ1-4, with a weak D call TRBD1 (5 bases). Trimming removed 5 bases from V and 8 bases from J, with 12 bases in between. CDR3 length: 13 amino acids. Germline V gives CDR1 LGHNA, CDR2 YNFKEQ. The CDR3: CASSSDSLEKLFF. The CDR3, as DNA: TGTGCCAGCAGCTCCGACAGCCTGGAAAAACTGTTTTTT.

The chain recombines TRBV19 with TRBJ2-1; 8 positions agree with TRBD1. Germline V gene sequence: CDR1 LNHDA, CDR2 SQIVND (reference sequence). Unmatched junction bases numbered 13, after V lost 8 bases and J lost 4 bases. The CDR3 is 16 amino acids. In nucleotides, the CDR3 is TGTGCCAGTGTCAGGGGGCGAGAATCGGGGTACAATGAGCAGTTCTTC. Translation: CASVRGRESGYNEQFF.

This clone was recorded only once. The V gene is TRBV28, the J gene TRBJ1-2; D not certain. V lost 7 bases and J 1 base, leaving 7 bases between the germline ends. The V gene's germline CDR1 is MDHEN and CDR2 SYDVKM. The CDR3 spans 12 residues. The CDR3 coding sequence is TGTGCCAGCAAGGGAGGTAACTATGGCTACACCTTC. Translating it yields CASKGGNYGYTF.

This clone came up once. The V and J genes are TRBV2 and TRBJ1-5, with a weak D call TRBD1 (5 bases). With 5 bases removed from V and 6 bases from J, the gap between germline ends came to 14 bases. This CDR3 comprises 14 residues. Germline CDR1 and CDR2: SNHLY and FYNNEI. The CDR3 protein is CASSSGGILQPQHF. CDR3 in DNA: TGTGCCAGCAGTAGTGGGGGGATCCTTCAGCCCCAGCATTTT. Combining the CDR3 with reference TRBV2 and TRBJ1-5 gives the whole variable domain EPEVTQTPSHQVTQMGQEVILRCVPISNHLYFYWYRQILGQKVEFLVSFYNNEISEKSEIFDDQFSVERPDGSNFTLKIRSTKLEDSAMYFCASSSGGILQPQHFGDGTRLSIL.

The V call is TRBV21-1, the J call TRBJ1-5. TRBV21-1 is labeled a pseudogene. This CDR3 region has 16 residues. CDR3 loop: CASSSPPSAGNQPQHF. The CDR3, as DNA: TGTGCCAGCAGCTCTCCCCCCTCCGCGGGCAATCAGCCCCAGCATTTT.

The chain employs TRBV5-5 and TRBJ2-5; 8 bases are shared with TRBD1. Germline V CDR1 and CDR2: SGHKS, YYEKEE (reference sequence). The V segment lost 5 bases and the J segment 5 bases; nucleotides outside the gene matches: 8. The CDR3 length is 14 residues. DNA for the CDR3: TGTGCCAGCAGTAACCAGGGGGCGCCGGAGACCCAGTACTTC. Amino acids: CASSNQGAPETQYF.

The genes are TRBV5-1 and TRBJ1-1, with D possibly TRBD1 on 6 matching bases. Germline CDR1 reads SGHRS; CDR2 reads YFSETQ. Deletions cut 4 bases from V and 7 bases from J, with 11 bases between. This CDR3 has 12 residues. The CDR3 sequence: CASSTGQYEAFF. CDR3 nucleotide sequence: TGCGCCAGCAGCACAGGACAGTATGAAGCTTTCTTT.

V gene TRBV7-3 combines with J gene TRBJ2-1; D gene uncertain. The CDR3 is made up of 16 amino acids. The germline CDR1 and CDR2 sequences are SGHTA and FQGTGA. Trimming cost V 4 bases and J 1 base, with 14 bases left between them. The CDR3 sequence: CASSSSRLPSYNEQFF. DNA for the CDR3: TGTGCCAGCAGCTCAAGCCGGCTACCGTCCTACAATGAGCAGTTCTTC.

This chain joins TRBV5-4 and TRBJ2-3, with 9 bases matching TRBD2. CDR1 and CDR2 (germline): SGHNT, YYREEE (reference sequence). The CDR3 spans 17 residues. Trimming cost V 2 bases and J 0 bases; bases outside gene matches: 7. In nucleotides, the CDR3 is TGTGCCAGCAGCTTTCCTGGCGGGGGGGGGAGCACAGATACGCAGTATTTT. It is translated as CASSFPGGGGSTDTQYF.

V is TRBV27 and J is TRBJ2-7; 10 bases fit TRBD2. The CDR3 has 16 residues. V trimming: 3 bases; J trimming: 3 bases; junction bases outside the gene matches: 8. Germline lookup yields CDR1 MNHEY and CDR2 SMNVEV (reference sequence). CDR3 sequence (DNA): TGTGCCAGCAGTTTTCGGTCTAGCGGGAGTGTCTACGAGCAGTACTTC. It is translated as CASSFRSSGSVYEQYF.

Written as DNA, the CDR3 is TGCAGCGTTGTACGGCCAAACAATGAGCAGTTCTTC. Translated, it gives CSVVRPNNEQFF. The chain employs TRBV29-1 and TRBJ2-1; D is ambiguous. V was cut by 4 bases and J by 5 bases, with 9 bases left in between. The CDR3 runs 12 residues. Germline V gene lookup returns CDR1 SQVTM and CDR2 ANQGSEA.

In this sample, this clone turned up once. The V gene is TRBV15, the J gene TRBJ2-5; D possibly corresponds to TRBD1 (6 bases). The germline V gene encodes CDR1 LNHNV and CDR2 YYDKDF (reference sequence). V dropped 2 bases and J dropped 4 bases, with 14 bases sitting between them. This CDR3 spans 15 amino acids. The CDR3: CATSRITQGSETQYF. The DNA for the CDR3 is TGTGCCACCAGCAGAATTACTCAGGGGTCAGAGACCCAGTACTTC.

This sequence joins TRBV19 and TRBJ2-3; TRBD1 matches at 8 bases. Unmatched junction bases numbered 7, after V lost 7 bases and J lost 4 bases. In germline, CDR1 is LNHDA, CDR2 SQIVND (reference sequence). CDR3 length equals 14 residues. CDR3 residues: CASTSDRAADTQYF. DNA of the CDR3: TGTGCCAGTACCTCGGACAGGGCCGCAGATACGCAGTATTTT.

This chain links TRBV4-1 with TRBJ2-7; D tentatively reads TRBD1 or TRBD2 (5 bases each). With 3 bases removed from V and 6 bases from J, the gap between germline ends came to 21 bases. This CDR3 has 16 residues. Per the germline V gene, CDR1 is MGHRA and CDR2 is YSYEKL. The CDR3 is CASSQFSGTLSGEQYF. CDR3 nucleotide sequence: TGCGCCAGCAGCCAGTTCTCCGGGACGCTCTCAGGCGAGCAGTACTTC.

The chain joins TRBV2 to TRBJ1-2; 9 bases fit TRBD1. The CDR3 extends over 14 amino acids. With 6 bases clipped from V and 4 bases from J, the junction kept 6 bases outside the gene matches. Germline loops: CDR1 SNHLY, CDR2 FYNNEI. CDR3 in amino acids: CASSPTGGSYGYTF. The CDR3 DNA follows: TGTGCCAGCAGCCCTACAGGGGGCAGCTATGGCTACACCTTC.

For this clone: At one end the junction does not follow the germline gene, possibly because of a read error. CDR3 protein: CASSWDRVYELYF. The CDR3 DNA reads TGCGCCAGTTCCTGGGACAGGGTTTATGAGCTGTACTTC. The chain links TRBV5-1 to TRBJ2-7, with 9 nucleotides matching TRBD1. The length of the CDR3 is 13 residues. Germline V gives CDR1 SGHRS, CDR2 YFSETQ.

The rearrangement links TRBV18 to TRBJ2-5; 8 positions agree with TRBD2. After removal of 1 base from V and 4 bases from J, the junction contained 8 bases not matched to a gene. This CDR3 region has 16 residues. From germline, CDR1 is KGHSH and CDR2 LQKENI. CDR3 nucleotide sequence: TGTGCCAGCTCACCACTTCGGGGGGGCGCCGGAGAGACCCAGTACTTC. Protein product: CASSPLRGGAGETQYF. Combining the CDR3 with reference TRBV18 and TRBJ2-5 gives the whole variable domain NAGVMQNPRHLVRRRGQEARLRCSPMKGHSHVYWYRQLPEEGLKFMVYLQKENIIDESGMPKERFSAEFPKEGPSILRIQQVVRGDSAAYFCASSPLRGGAGETQYFGPGTRLLVL.

A single count supports this clone. The sample contains more than one DNA sequence encoding this CDR3. V is TRBV18 and J is TRBJ2-7; no definite D call. In germline, CDR1 is KGHSH, CDR2 LQKENI. V was trimmed by 6 bases and J by 7 bases, leaving 10 bases between them. The CDR3 is made up of 11 amino acids. The CDR3, as DNA: TGTGCCAGCTCGCCCGGGTGGGAGCAGTACTTC. It specifies CASSPGWEQYF.

V and J are TRBV5-1 and TRBJ2-2, with 7 bases identical to TRBD1. CDR3 length equals 19 residues. Trimming cost V 4 bases and J 5 bases; bases outside gene matches: 20. Looked up from germline, CDR1 is SGHRS and CDR2 is YFSETQ. CDR3 sequence: CASSLAYGSGQIRTGELFF. CDR3 DNA sequence: TGCGCCAGCAGCCTGGCTTACGGTTCGGGACAGATCCGAACCGGGGAGCTGTTTTTT.

V gene TRBV6-5 combines with J gene TRBJ1-2, with 10 bases lining up with TRBD1. V shed 5 bases, J shed 6 bases, and the junction held 9 bases outside the gene matches. This CDR3 has 15 amino acids. Germline V gives CDR1 MNHEY, CDR2 SVGAGI. CDR3 sequence (DNA): TGTGCCAGCAGTACGCCGACAGGGGGCTCAGATGGCTACACCTTC. Protein: CASSTPTGGSDGYTF.

The rearrangement links TRBV5-6 to TRBJ1-2, with TRBD1 matching over 8 bases. The germline gives CDR1 SGHDT, CDR2 YYEEEE. The CDR3 has 17 residues. With 5 bases clipped from V and 1 base from J, the junction kept 13 bases outside the gene matches. Here the CDR3 reads CASSPPFDRGRNYGYTF. The CDR3 DNA follows: TGTGCCAGCAGTCCCCCCTTCGACAGGGGACGTAACTATGGCTACACCTTC. Based on the CDR3 plus reference TRBV5-6 and TRBJ1-2, the full variable domain is DAGVTQSPTHLIKTRGQQVTLRCSPKSGHDTVSWYQQALGQGPQFIFQYYEEEERQRGNFPDRFSGHQFPNYSSELNVNALLLGDSALYLCASSPPFDRGRNYGYTFGSGTRLTVV.

V is TRBV7-9 and J is TRBJ1-4; 10 positions agree with TRBD1. The germline V gene encodes CDR1 SEHNR and CDR2 FQNEAQ (reference sequence). The V gene end was trimmed by 2 bases and the J gene end by 5 bases; junction bases not matched to a gene: 8. The CDR3 sequence is 17 residues long. The DNA for the CDR3 is TGTGCCAGCAGCTTATCGCGGGACAGGGGTCAAAATGAAAAACTGTTTTTT. This translates into CASSLSRDRGQNEKLFF.

The V and J genes are TRBV6-6 and TRBJ2-3; D possibly corresponds to TRBD2 (6 bases). Trimming left V 6 bases short and J 7 bases short, with 17 bases between. CDR1 is MNHNY and CDR2 is SVGAGI in the germline V gene (reference sequence). The CDR3 sequence is 14 residues long. This CDR3 is CASSPGTRGNTQYF. CDR3 nucleotide sequence: TGTGCCAGCAGCCCGGGAACCCGGGGGAATACGCAGTATTTT.

The chain links TRBV9 to TRBJ2-5; tentatively, D is TRBD2 (6 bases). The CDR3 length is 16 residues. V was pared by 0 bases and J by 5 bases, with 17 bases between. Germline values: CDR1 SGDLS, CDR2 YYNGEE. CDR3: CASSVDLSAGRETQYF. The CDR3 coding sequence is TGTGCCAGCAGCGTAGACCTAAGTGCGGGAAGGGAGACCCAGTACTTC.

The chain links TRBV9 to TRBJ2-1; no clear D. The CDR3 has 15 residues. Trimming stripped 1 base from V and 8 bases from J, with 16 bases between. From germline, CDR1 is SGDLS and CDR2 YYNGEE. The CDR3 loop is CASSVMSGPADEQFF. The DNA of the CDR3 is TGTGCCAGCAGCGTAATGAGTGGCCCCGCGGATGAGCAGTTCTTC. The variable domain in full, completed from reference TRBV9 and TRBJ2-1, reads DSGVTQTPKHLITATGQRVTLRCSPRSGDLSVYWYQQSLDQGLQFLIQYYNGEERAKGNILERFSAQQFPDLHSELNLSSLELGDSALYFCASSVMSGPADEQFFGPGTRLTVL.

The count of this clone is one. The identical CDR3 is also encoded by other nucleotide sequences in the sample. CDR3 in DNA: TGCGCCAGCAGCTTTGGTGGGGCAGATACGCAGTATTTT. This translates into CASSFGGADTQYF. The chain is built from TRBV5-1 and TRBJ2-3; D remains unclear. The CDR3 length is 13 residues. Trimming took off 2 bases at V and 4 bases at J, with 8 bases between the two ends. Germline V gene data show CDR1 as SGHRS and CDR2 as YFSETQ.

The rearrangement links TRBV5-1 to TRBJ2-2; TRBD1 agrees at 10 bases. Looked up from germline, CDR1 is SGHRS and CDR2 is YFSETQ. This CDR3 spans 18 amino acids. V lost 0 bases to trimming and J lost 1 base; unmatched junction nucleotides: 6. CDR3 bases: TGCGCCAGCAGCTTGGGGGACAGGGGCGGGAGGAACACCGGGGAGCTGTTTTTT. As protein: CASSLGDRGGRNTGELFF.

The chain joins TRBV2 to TRBJ1-1; D not resolved. CDR3 length: 13 amino acids. The V gene lost 7 bases and the J gene lost 4 bases, with 13 bases spanning the gap. Germline-derived CDR1 and CDR2 are SNHLY and FYNNEI. The CDR3 sequence: CASKDAPVTEAFF. For the CDR3, the DNA is TGTGCCAGCAAGGACGCCCCGGTCACTGAAGCTTTCTTT. The full variable domain, completed using reference TRBV2 and TRBJ1-1, is EPEVTQTPSHQVTQMGQEVILRCVPISNHLYFYWYRQILGQKVEFLVSFYNNEISEKSEIFDDQFSVERPDGSNFTLKIRSTKLEDSAMYFCASKDAPVTEAFFGQGTRLTVV.

The chain carries TRBV19 and TRBJ2-2, with TRBD2 as a possible D gene (5 bases). CDR3 length: 15 residues. Germline CDR1 reads LNHDA; CDR2 reads SQIVND (reference sequence). V was cut by 7 bases and J by 0 bases, with 12 bases left in between. As DNA, the CDR3 is TGTGCCAGTACCAACCGGGAAGCGAACACCGGGGAGCTGTTTTTT. It encodes CASTNREANTGELFF.

V and J are TRBV7-9 and TRBJ1-1; a weak D match, TRBD1 (6 bases). Deletions cut 5 bases from V and 8 bases from J, with 15 bases between. This CDR3 spans 13 amino acids. The germline CDR1 and CDR2 sequences are SEHNR and FQNEAQ (reference sequence). The CDR3 region has the DNA TGTGCCAGCAGCCCAGACGGAGGGGGAGAAGCTTTCTTT. Amino acid sequence: CASSPDGGGEAFF.